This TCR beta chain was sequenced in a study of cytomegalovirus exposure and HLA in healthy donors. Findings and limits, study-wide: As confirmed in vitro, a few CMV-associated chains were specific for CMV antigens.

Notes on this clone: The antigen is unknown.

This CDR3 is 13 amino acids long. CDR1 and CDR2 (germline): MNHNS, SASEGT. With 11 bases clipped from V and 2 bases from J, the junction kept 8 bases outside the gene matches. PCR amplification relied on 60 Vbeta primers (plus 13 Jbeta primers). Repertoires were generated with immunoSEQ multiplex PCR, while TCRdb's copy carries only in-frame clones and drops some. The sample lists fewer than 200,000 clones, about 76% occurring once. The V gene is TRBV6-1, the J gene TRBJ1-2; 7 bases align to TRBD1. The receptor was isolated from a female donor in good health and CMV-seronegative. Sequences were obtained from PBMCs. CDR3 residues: CASQDRLNYGYTF. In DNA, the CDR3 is TGTGCCTCCCAGGACAGGCTGAACTATGGCTACACCTTC.